This entry lists 5 T cell receptor beta chains sequenced from one sample in a study of regulatory T cells in long-lasting Graves disease. HTBI primers from iRepertoire and Arm-PCR of CDR3 regions yielded the TCR beta libraries. MiXCR, run by TCRdb on the multiplex PCR reads, gives a single entry per CDR3 protein. The sample contains about 620,000 distinct CDR3 sequences, roughly 15% of which appear only once. Noted time point: newly diagnosed GD, antithyroid drugs for less than 3 months. The TCR library used RNA extracted from PBMCs. This sample also belongs to another study, concerning T cells in Graves' hyperthyroidism and ophthalmopathy.

Sequencing was performed on peripheral blood mononuclear cells (PBMCs), taken at new diagnosis, from a patient treated with antithyroid drugs. The receptor source for this set is a woman in her twenties or thirties with Graves disease.

This clonotype has more than one count but fewer than ten. The rearrangement uses TRBV3-1 and TRBJ2-7; 10 bases fit TRBD2. V lost 3 bases to trimming and J lost 3 bases; unmatched junction nucleotides: 5. The CDR3 runs 15 residues. Germline loops: CDR1 LGHDT, CDR2 YNNKEL (reference sequence). The CDR3 DNA reads as TGTGCCAGCAGCCACGCTAGCGGGAGAAACTACGAGCAGTACTTC. The encoded protein is CASSHASGRNYEQYF.

The chain recombines TRBV15 with TRBJ2-7; D is perhaps TRBD2 (6 bases). This CDR3 comprises 13 residues. The germline V gene encodes CDR1 LNHNV and CDR2 YYDKDF (reference sequence). V shed 6 bases and J shed 2 bases, with 11 bases lying between them. CDR3 DNA sequence: TGTGCCACCAGACGGGACTTAACCTACGAGCAGTACTTC. It specifies CATRRDLTYEQYF.

On this clonotype: The CDR3 carries no conserved terminal phenylalanine or tryptophan, so it likely arises from a read error. The chain combines TRBV20-1 with TRBJ2-1; 11 bases agree with TRBD2. The V and J ends lost 7 bases and 5 bases, in that order; junction bases with no gene match: 1. The CDR3 length is 12 residues. Germline loops: CDR1 DFQATT, CDR2 SNEGSKA (reference sequence). The CDR3 DNA reads TGCAGTGGGGGACTAGCGGACAATGAGCAGTTCCTC. It codes for CSGGLADNEQFL.

This clonotype was picked up a small number of times. This sequence joins TRBV9 and TRBJ1-1; TRBD1 matches 8 bases. This CDR3 has 15 residues. The J segment lost 9 bases and the V segment lost 0 bases, leaving 10 bases of the junction unmatched. Germline CDR1 is SGDLS and CDR2 is YYNGEE. The CDR3 sequence is CASSVVGQGAEKAFF. Here the CDR3 DNA reads TGTGCCAGCAGCGTAGTAGGGCAGGGGGCGGAAAAAGCTTTCTTT.

This chain uses TRBV20-1 with TRBJ2-1; 10 bases line up with TRBD2. Looked up from germline, CDR1 is DFQATT and CDR2 is SNEGSKA (reference sequence). The V segment lost 0 bases and the J segment 1 base; nucleotides outside the gene matches: 6. The CDR3 runs to 17 residues. CDR3 DNA: TGCAGTGCTAGAGATCTAGCGGGAGTTGGTTCCTACAATGAGCAGTTCTTC. Protein: CSARDLAGVGSYNEQFF.